The next 25 T cell receptor beta chains were all read from a single sample in a study of blood T cell repertoires in COVID-19. Profiled with immunoSEQ multiplex PCR; TCRdb holds only in-frame clones, not every one. This table holds fewer than 300,000 clones, approximately 91% found once. The specimen sequenced was peripheral blood. These receptors originate from a woman aged 25 to 39 with acute or convalescent COVID-19.

The genes are TRBV11-2 and TRBJ2-2; 7 bases line up with TRBD2. CDR3 length equals 15 residues. Germline loops: CDR1 SGHAT, CDR2 FQNNGV. The trim removed 1 base at V and 6 bases at J, leaving 5 bases unmatched. The CDR3 bases are TGTGCCAGCAGCTTAGTCGCGGGAGCCCCCGGGGAGCTGTTTTTT. Its protein is CASSLVAGAPGELFF.

The chain uses TRBV6-6 and TRBJ1-6; the match to TRBD1 covers 8 bases. Germline lookup yields CDR1 MNHNY and CDR2 SVGAGI (reference sequence). The CDR3 length is 20 residues. V lost 5 bases, J lost 9 bases, and 24 bases stayed unmatched. The CDR3 reads CASSHRIFQGAQSSGSPLHF. The CDR3 DNA reads as TGTGCCAGCAGTCATCGAATATTTCAGGGGGCGCAAAGTTCAGGTTCACCCCTCCACTTT.

This clone was observed once. In DNA form, the CDR3 reads TGTGCCAGTAGTATTTCCCCGGGAAGGGGGGAGCTGTTTTTT. Protein sequence: CASSISPGRGELFF. The chain couples TRBV19 to TRBJ2-2; D is possibly TRBD2 (5 bases). The germline gives CDR1 LNHDA, CDR2 SQIVND (reference sequence). The V end was cut by 3 bases, the J end by 8 bases, with 13 bases between. This CDR3 contains 14 residues.

Note on this clone: Other DNA sequences in the sample encode the same CDR3. This chain joins TRBV4-1 and TRBJ2-7; 7 nucleotides align to TRBD2. This CDR3 region has 15 residues. The ends lost 3 bases at V and 1 base at J; junction bases unmatched: 6. CDR1 and CDR2 from the germline V gene are MGHRA and YSYEKL. The CDR3 is CASSQGLAVSYEQYF. CDR3 nucleotides: TGCGCCAGCAGCCAGGGTCTAGCGGTTTCCTACGAGCAGTACTTC.

The chain joins TRBV6-1 to TRBJ1-2; D is unclear. The V gene's germline CDR1 is MNHNS and CDR2 SASEGT. Trimming took 3 bases from V and 6 from J, leaving 14 bases between them. The CDR3 loop spans 14 amino acids. CDR3 loop: CASSDKGGRDGYTF. Here the CDR3 DNA reads TGTGCCAGCAGTGATAAGGGAGGGAGGGATGGCTACACCTTC.

The chain couples TRBV6-2 or TRBV6-3 to TRBJ2-5; TRBD2 agrees at 15 bases. This CDR3 is built from 19 residues. V was pared by 5 bases and J by 4 bases, with 14 bases of the junction left unmatched. Germline CDR1 is MNHEY and CDR2 is SVGEGT. The CDR3 region has the DNA TGTGCCAGCAGTCTAGGGGCAGGGACTAGCGGGAGGTTAAGAGAGACCCAGTACTTC. It translates to CASSLGAGTSGRLRETQYF.

The genes are TRBV4-3 and TRBJ2-7, with 10 bases that match TRBD2. The ends lost 0 bases at V and 2 bases at J; junction bases unmatched: 4. Germline V lookup: CDR1 LGHNA, CDR2 YSLEER. This CDR3 comprises 16 residues. Written as DNA, the CDR3 is TGCGCCAGCAGCCAAGAAGCGAGCGGGAGGGCCTACGAGCAGTACTTC. It codes for CASSQEASGRAYEQYF.

The CDR3, as DNA: TGTGCCAGCAGCCCCCGTTTAGCGGGGATCGCAGATACGCAGTATTTT. As protein: CASSPRLAGIADTQYF. The chain links TRBV5-4 to TRBJ2-3; 8 bases agree with TRBD2. The CDR3 spans 16 residues. In germline, CDR1 is SGHNT, CDR2 YYREEE (reference sequence). V lost 4 bases and J lost 4; bases outside the gene matches: 11.

The chain has TRBV2 and TRBJ2-5; 13 bases are a match to TRBD2. CDR3 size: 16 residues. The V gene end was trimmed by 6 bases and the J gene end by 4 bases; junction bases not matched to a gene: 8. CDR1 is SNHLY, CDR2 FYNNEI, per germline. The CDR3 coding sequence is TGTGCCAGCAGCGGCGGGACTAGCGGGACCGGAGAGACCCAGTACTTC. Translating gives CASSGGTSGTGETQYF.

The chain employs TRBV5-1 and TRBJ2-7; 7 bases line up with TRBD1. After removal of 1 base from V and 1 base from J, the junction contained 11 bases not matched to a gene. Germline CDR1 and CDR2: SGHRS and YFSETQ. The length of the CDR3 is 17 residues. DNA for the CDR3: TGCGCCAGCAGCTTGTGGGTGTCTAGGGACAGATCCTACGAGCAGTACTTC. Translating it yields CASSLWVSRDRSYEQYF.

The chain recombines TRBV6-5 with TRBJ1-5, with D tentatively TRBD1 (5 bases). Trimming pared 5 bases from V and 8 bases from J, leaving 16 bases between. Germline V gene lookup returns CDR1 MNHEY and CDR2 SVGAGI. The CDR3 length is 14 residues. CDR3 region: CASSRTTSSEPQHF. The CDR3 region has the DNA TGTGCCAGCAGTAGGACAACCTCCTCCGAGCCCCAGCATTTT.

V gene TRBV7-2 combines with J gene TRBJ2-1; D remains unclear. Germline CDR1 and CDR2: SGHTA and FQGNSA. The CDR3 length is 14 residues. Between the trimmed V and J ends, which lost 2 bases and 5 bases, there was a span of 10 bases. CDR3 sequence (DNA): TGTGCCAGCAGCTTAATAGGAGTTAACAATGAGCAGTTCTTC. Its translation: CASSLIGVNNEQFF. The full variable domain, in which reference TRBV7-2 and TRBJ2-1 provide the parts outside the CDR3, is GAGVSQSPSNKVTEKGKDVELRCDPISGHTALYWYRQSLGQGLEFLIYFQGNSAPDKSGLPSDRFSAERTGGSVSTLTIQRTQQEDSAVYLCASSLIGVNNEQFFGPGTRLTVL.

V gene TRBV14 combines with J gene TRBJ1-6; no clear D gene. This CDR3 has 13 residues. V was pared by 4 bases and J by 11 bases, with 12 bases between. The germline gives CDR1 SGHDN, CDR2 FVKESK. CDR3 in amino acids: CASSRTYRAPLHF. The CDR3 nucleotides read TGTGCCAGCAGCCGAACATATCGGGCACCCCTCCACTTT.

V and J are TRBV3-1 (or the pseudogene TRBV3-2) and TRBJ2-7, with 8 bases fitting TRBD1. CDR3 size: 15 residues. With 3 bases clipped from V and 3 bases from J, the junction kept 7 bases outside the gene matches. Germline values: CDR1 LGHDT, CDR2 YNNKEL (reference sequence). The CDR3: CASSHPGQDFYEQYF. The DNA of the CDR3 is TGTGCCAGCAGCCATCCGGGACAGGACTTCTACGAGCAGTACTTC.

V usage is TRBV2 and J usage is TRBJ2-2; 12 bases are shared with TRBD2. In germline, CDR1 is SNHLY, CDR2 FYNNEI. V trimming: 7 bases; J trimming: 3 bases; junction bases outside the gene matches: 6. The CDR3 totals 16 residues. In DNA form, the CDR3 reads TGTGCCAGCAAGAGGACTAGCGGGAAGTACACCGGGGAGCTGTTTTTT. Translating gives CASKRTSGKYTGELFF.

V is TRBV9 and J is TRBJ2-3, with D perhaps TRBD1 (6 bases). The CDR3 covers 16 residues. Trimming took 0 bases from V and 2 from J, leaving 13 bases between them. The germline V gene encodes CDR1 SGDLS and CDR2 YYNGEE. The CDR3 sequence: CASSVEQGGPTDTQYF. The DNA of the CDR3 is TGTGCCAGCAGCGTAGAACAGGGTGGGCCCACAGATACGCAGTATTTT. The variable domain in full, with the rest retrieved from reference TRBV9 and TRBJ2-3, is DSGVTQTPKHLITATGQRVTLRCSPRSGDLSVYWYQQSLDQGLQFLIQYYNGEERAKGNILERFSAQQFPDLHSELNLSSLELGDSALYFCASSVEQGGPTDTQYFGPGTRLTVL.

This chain joins TRBV4-2 and TRBJ2-1, with 10 bases lining up with TRBD2. V shed 1 base, J shed 3 bases, and the junction held 3 bases outside the gene matches. From germline, CDR1 is LGHNA and CDR2 YNFKEQ. This CDR3 contains 16 residues. CDR3 residues: CASSQATSGYYNEQFF. The DNA for the CDR3 is TGTGCCAGCAGCCAAGCGACTAGCGGGTACTACAATGAGCAGTTCTTC.

V usage is TRBV19 and J usage is TRBJ2-1, with D possibly TRBD1 on 6 matching bases. The V gene's germline CDR1 is LNHDA and CDR2 SQIVND (reference sequence). The CDR3 contains 16 residues. Trimming pared 4 bases from V and 6 bases from J, leaving 19 bases between. This chain's CDR3 is CASSKNVGAGVNEQFF. CDR3 coding DNA: TGTGCCAGTAGTAAGAATGTCGGGGCAGGGGTCAATGAGCAGTTCTTC.

J is TRBJ2-7 and V is TRBV27, with 9 bases lining up with TRBD2. J was trimmed by 6 bases and V by 3 bases; bases with no gene match: 9. Per the germline V gene, CDR1 is MNHEY and CDR2 is SMNVEV (reference sequence). The CDR3 sequence is 15 residues long. The CDR3 DNA follows: TGTGCCAGCAGTTTTTCCGCGGGAGGGCCTACCGAGCAGTACTTC. Amino acid sequence: CASSFSAGGPTEQYF.

This clone has just one count. V usage is TRBV13 and J usage is TRBJ2-3; 7 bases line up with TRBD1. Germline loops: CDR1 PRHDT, CDR2 FYEKMQ (reference sequence). J was trimmed by 0 bases and V by 5 bases; bases with no gene match: 11. The CDR3 length is 17 residues. CDR3 nucleotides: TGTGCCAGCAGCACCCGACAGGGCCCCGAGAGCACAGATACGCAGTATTTT. It translates to CASSTRQGPESTDTQYF.

The V call is TRBV9, the J call TRBJ2-5; possibly TRBD2 for D (7 bases). This CDR3 spans 15 amino acids. Germline lookup yields CDR1 SGDLS and CDR2 YYNGEE. V lost 1 base to trimming and J lost 3 bases, with 13 bases between them. The DNA for the CDR3 is TGTGCCAGCAGCGTACAGGGAGGGGACAAAGAGACCCAGTACTTC. It specifies CASSVQGGDKETQYF.

This clone was observed a handful of times. The V call is TRBV7-9, the J call TRBJ1-3; D perhaps matches TRBD1 (6 bases). Trimming cost V 4 bases and J 0 bases, with 10 bases left between them. This CDR3 spans 15 amino acids. Germline V gives CDR1 SEHNR, CDR2 FQNEAQ (reference sequence). In nucleotides, the CDR3 is TGTGCCAGCAGCTACAGGGCCCCCTCTGGAAACACCATATATTTT. Its protein product is CASSYRAPSGNTIYF.

The chain carries TRBV5-6 and TRBJ2-7, with 7 bases lining up with TRBD2. CDR1 and CDR2 from the germline V gene are SGHDT and YYEEEE. The V and J ends lost 4 bases and 8 bases, in that order; junction bases with no gene match: 18. The CDR3 consists of 16 residues. CDR3 region: CASSLGGLDYLFQQYF. The CDR3 nucleotides read TGTGCCAGCAGCCTGGGGGGGTTGGACTACCTTTTCCAGCAGTACTTC.

The chain employs TRBV19 and TRBJ2-1; TRBD2 agrees at 12 bases. The germline CDR1 and CDR2 sequences are LNHDA and SQIVND (reference sequence). This CDR3 is 18 amino acids long. Trimming took 7 bases from V and 0 from J; bases not matched to a gene: 10. The CDR3 nucleotides read TGTGCCAGTACGCAAACTAGCGGGAGGTTTCGCTCCTACAATGAGCAGTTCTTC. Residues: CASTQTSGRFRSYNEQFF.

V and J are TRBV29-1 and TRBJ2-1, with 11 bases fitting TRBD2. CDR3 size: 16 residues. Trimming removed 0 bases from V and 5 bases from J; junction bases left unmatched: 6. Germline V gene data show CDR1 as SQVTM and CDR2 as ANQGSEA. This CDR3 is CSVEDRPSGGHNEQFF. CDR3 DNA: TGCAGCGTTGAAGATCGTCCTAGCGGGGGGCACAATGAGCAGTTCTTC.